The 19 T cell receptor beta chains given below trace back to one sample, sequenced in a study of shared clonotypes between healthy human individuals. Libraries were prepared by immunoSEQ multiplex PCR; TCRdb keeps only in-frame clonotypes and omits some of them. The sample lists hundreds of thousands of clones, about 80% occurring once. The sample consisted of PBMCs. These receptors all come from a middle-aged woman in good health. Some clones in this sample may be carry-over from other donors' samples.

J is TRBJ1-5 and V is TRBV2, with 7 nucleotides matching TRBD1. This CDR3 comprises 15 residues. V was clipped by 1 base and J by 5 bases; unmatched bases: 5. In germline, CDR1 is SNHLY, CDR2 FYNNEI. The CDR3 DNA reads as TGTGCCAGCAGTGAAGATGCAGGGGGAGATCAGCCCCAGCATTTT. As protein: CASSEDAGGDQPQHF. The full variable domain, rest sourced from reference TRBV2 and TRBJ1-5, is EPEVTQTPSHQVTQMGQEVILRCVPISNHLYFYWYRQILGQKVEFLVSFYNNEISEKSEIFDDQFSVERPDGSNFTLKIRSTKLEDSAMYFCASSEDAGGDQPQHFGDGTRLSIL.

The chain couples TRBV4-2 to TRBJ2-1; possible D gene TRBD2, 5 bases. This CDR3 comprises 15 residues. Germline V gives CDR1 LGHNA, CDR2 YNFKEQ. Trimming took 6 bases from V and 0 from J, leaving 12 bases between them. The chain's CDR3 is CASSYHGSSYNEQFF. The CDR3 nucleotides are TGTGCCAGCAGTTACCATGGGAGCTCCTACAATGAGCAGTTCTTC.

This rearrangement joins TRBV6-5 to TRBJ1-2; D call uncertain. V was shortened by 0 bases and J by 4 bases, with 9 bases between the two germline ends. Germline CDR1 MNHEY, CDR2 SVGAGI. The CDR3 extends over 14 amino acids. The CDR3 here is CASSYSLQAYGYTF. The DNA for the CDR3 is TGTGCCAGCAGTTACTCGCTACAAGCCTATGGCTACACCTTC.

This clone came up a few times. This sequence may be a read error, since a much larger clone differs from it by one base. The chain recombines TRBV6-1 with TRBJ1-2, with a tentative D call TRBD1 (6 bases). Trimming took off 4 bases at V and 4 bases at J, with 16 bases between the two ends. There are 15 residues in the CDR3. Germline V lookup: CDR1 MNHNS, CDR2 SASEGT. As DNA, the CDR3 is TGTGCCAGCAGTGCGACAGGAATAACTAGCTATGGCTACACCTTC. The encoded protein is CASSATGITSYGYTF.

The chain joins TRBV28 to TRBJ2-7, with 7 bases fitting TRBD1. This CDR3 spans 13 amino acids. Germline CDR1 MDHEN, CDR2 SYDVKM. The ends lost 8 bases at V and 2 bases at J; junction bases unmatched: 6. Here the CDR3 DNA reads TGTGCCAGCCTTACAGGGGACCCCTACGAGCAGTACTTC. Translation gives CASLTGDPYEQYF.

This chain connects TRBV6-1 to TRBJ2-5, with a weak D call TRBD1 (6 bases). The assigned J gene may be wrong: the sequence end matches TRBJ2-7 better. CDR1 is MNHNS, CDR2 SASEGT, per germline. The CDR3 consists of 15 residues. In DNA, the CDR3 is TGTGCCAGCAGTGAACGACAGGACCACTCCTACGAGCAGTACTTC. This codes for CASSERQDHSYEQYF.

The chain employs TRBV7-2 and TRBJ2-2; 16 nucleotides match TRBD2. Germline V gene lookup returns CDR1 SGHTA and CDR2 FQGNSA. This CDR3 contains 18 residues. Unmatched junction bases numbered 8, after V lost 4 bases and J lost 6 bases. DNA of the CDR3: TGTGCCAGCAGCTCCGGGGGACTAGCGGGAGGGGTCGCCGGGGAGCTGTTTTTT. This gives the protein CASSSGGLAGGVAGELFF.

This chain links TRBV7-2 with TRBJ2-5; D unclear. Looked up from germline, CDR1 is SGHTA and CDR2 is FQGNSA. The CDR3 extends over 13 amino acids. Trimming stripped 3 bases from V and 7 bases from J, with 12 bases between. CDR3 amino acids: CASSFTKKGTQYF. The CDR3, as DNA: TGTGCCAGCAGCTTTACAAAGAAAGGGACCCAGTACTTC.

The chain couples TRBV7-8 to TRBJ2-1, with 7 bases aligning to TRBD2. Germline CDR1 reads SGHVS; CDR2 reads FQNEAQ. The ends lost 2 bases at V and 2 bases at J; junction bases unmatched: 12. This CDR3 has 18 amino acids. CDR3 DNA sequence: TGTGCCAGCAGCTTAATGGCGTGGGCGGGACTAACCTACAATGAGCAGTTCTTC. It translates to CASSLMAWAGLTYNEQFF.

V is TRBV9 and J is TRBJ2-1; D remains ambiguous. CDR1 is SGDLS and CDR2 is YYNGEE in the germline V gene. The CDR3 has 13 residues. The germline V and J ends were trimmed by 4 bases and 6 bases, with 11 bases remaining between them. CDR3: CASSIREANEQFF. CDR3 DNA sequence: TGTGCCAGCAGCATCCGAGAGGCCAATGAGCAGTTCTTC.

In its sample, this clone was seen once. Other DNA sequences in this specimen translate into the identical CDR3. The CDR3 spells CASSEGRSNQPQHF. As DNA, the CDR3 is TGTGCCAGCAGTGAGGGCAGGTCTAATCAGCCCCAGCATTTT. This chain links TRBV2 with TRBJ1-5; D call uncertain. The CDR3 totals 14 residues. Per the germline V gene, CDR1 is SNHLY and CDR2 is FYNNEI. Trimming shortened V by 3 bases and J by 4 bases, and 10 bases separated the two germline ends.

The chain carries TRBV9 and TRBJ1-6, with D perhaps TRBD1 (6 bases). The CDR3 totals 15 residues. Trimming shortened V by 1 base and J by 8 bases, and 13 bases separated the two germline ends. CDR1 is SGDLS and CDR2 is YYNGEE in the germline V gene. The CDR3 DNA follows: TGTGCCAGCAGCGTAACGGACAGCCTGCATTCACCCCTCCACTTT. It encodes CASSVTDSLHSPLHF.

A remark on this clone: Since a far larger clone is one base different, this is likely a read error. The chain couples TRBV2 to TRBJ2-3; 7 bases fit TRBD1. Unmatched junction bases numbered 6, after V lost 6 bases and J lost 6 bases. The CDR3 sequence is 13 residues long. Germline CDR1 and CDR2: SNHLY and FYNNEI. The CDR3 nucleotides are TGTGCCAGCAGCACAGGGGACACCGATACGCAGTATTTT. Residues: CASSTGDTDTQYF.

The rearrangement uses TRBV7-3 and TRBJ2-1; 8 bases are a match to TRBD2. Germline V gene lookup returns CDR1 SGHTA and CDR2 FQGTGA. The junction had 9 bases not matched to a gene; V was cut back by 5 bases and J by 6 bases. The CDR3 contains 15 residues. The CDR3 protein is CASSPPGTSSNEQFF. DNA of the CDR3: TGTGCCAGCAGCCCTCCCGGGACTAGTTCCAATGAGCAGTTCTTC.

Worth noting for this clone: A read error may explain this, as a much larger clone is one base away. This chain connects TRBV7-6 to TRBJ2-7; tentatively, D is TRBD2 (5 bases). Germline V lookup: CDR1 SGHVS, CDR2 FNYEAQ. Trimming left V 2 bases short and J 0 bases short, with 8 bases between. CDR3 length: 14 residues. CDR3 loop: CASSLQRASYEQYF. In nucleotides, the CDR3 is TGTGCCAGCAGCTTACAGAGGGCCTCCTACGAGCAGTACTTC. The whole variable domain, remainder taken from reference TRBV7-6 and TRBJ2-7, is GAGVSQSPRYKVTKRGQDVALRCDPISGHVSLYWYRQALGQGPEFLTYFNYEAQQDKSGLPNDRFSAERPEGSISTLTIQRTEQRDSAMYRCASSLQRASYEQYFGPGTRLTVT.

The J gene is TRBJ1-2, the V gene TRBV7-8; 8 bases agree with TRBD1. This CDR3 is built from 13 residues. In germline, CDR1 is SGHVS, CDR2 FQNEAQ. J gave up 8 bases and V 3 bases, and 5 bases lay outside the gene matches. Written as DNA, the CDR3 is TGTGCCAGCAGCTTCGACAGGGGCGACGGCTACACCTTC. Residues: CASSFDRGDGYTF.

The chain is built from TRBV29-1 and TRBJ1-1; 7 bases align to TRBD1. Germline V gives CDR1 SQVTM, CDR2 ANQGSEA. This CDR3 is built from 13 residues. The V segment lost 7 bases and the J segment 4 bases; nucleotides outside the gene matches: 9. The CDR3 region is CSAKGARGTEAFF. CDR3 nucleotide sequence: TGCAGCGCTAAGGGGGCCAGGGGCACTGAAGCTTTCTTT.

The CDR3 here is CASSLGGPNEQFF. CDR3 in DNA: TGTGCCAGCAGCTTAGGGGGACCCAATGAGCAGTTCTTC. The chain recombines TRBV11-3 with TRBJ2-1; possibly TRBD1 or TRBD2 for D (5 bases each). Germline CDR1 and CDR2: SGHNT and YENEEA. CDR3 length: 13 residues. V shed 1 base and J shed 6 bases, with 7 bases lying between them.

The chain links TRBV18 to TRBJ2-7; perhaps D is TRBD1 or TRBD2 (6 bases each). Deletions cut 0 bases from V and 2 bases from J, with 14 bases between. Per the germline V gene, CDR1 is KGHSH and CDR2 is LQKENI. CDR3 size: 16 residues. The CDR3 nucleotides read TGTGCCAGCTCACCACCGGGGGGCCAGGGGACCTACGAGCAGTACTTC. It specifies CASSPPGGQGTYEQYF. Variable domain in full (rest from reference TRBV18 and TRBJ2-7): NAGVMQNPRHLVRRRGQEARLRCSPMKGHSHVYWYRQLPEEGLKFMVYLQKENIIDESGMPKERFSAEFPKEGPSILRIQQVVRGDSAAYFCASSPPGGQGTYEQYFGPGTRLTVT.